The 2 T cell receptor beta chains below come from one sample, sequenced in a study of neoadjuvant anti-PD-1 for oral cavity cancer. The assay was immunoSEQ multiplex PCR, and TCRdb's table has in-frame clones only and misses some. In the table there are about 15,000 clones, about two thirds of which are singletons. The sample here was PBMCs, taken before nivolumab (anti-PD-1) treatment. The origin of the receptors is a person aged 35-79 years with oral cavity squamous cell carcinoma.

The chain joins TRBV5-1 to TRBJ2-5; TRBD1 agrees at 9 bases. Germline CDR1 is SGHRS and CDR2 is YFSETQ. The J segment lost 5 bases and the V segment lost 4 bases, leaving 12 bases of the junction unmatched. The CDR3 runs to 16 residues. CDR3: CASSGAGTGIYETQYF. The CDR3 coding sequence is TGCGCCAGCAGCGGGGCCGGGACAGGGATTTACGAGACCCAGTACTTC.

V is TRBV4-2 and J is TRBJ1-1, with D tentatively TRBD1 (5 bases). Trimming pared 0 bases from V and 5 bases from J, leaving 10 bases between. This CDR3 is built from 14 residues. Germline V gene sequence: CDR1 LGHNA, CDR2 YNFKEQ. The DNA for the CDR3 is TGTGCCAGCAGCCAAGAATGGGGGAAGACTGAAGCTTTCTTT. Its protein is CASSQEWGKTEAFF.